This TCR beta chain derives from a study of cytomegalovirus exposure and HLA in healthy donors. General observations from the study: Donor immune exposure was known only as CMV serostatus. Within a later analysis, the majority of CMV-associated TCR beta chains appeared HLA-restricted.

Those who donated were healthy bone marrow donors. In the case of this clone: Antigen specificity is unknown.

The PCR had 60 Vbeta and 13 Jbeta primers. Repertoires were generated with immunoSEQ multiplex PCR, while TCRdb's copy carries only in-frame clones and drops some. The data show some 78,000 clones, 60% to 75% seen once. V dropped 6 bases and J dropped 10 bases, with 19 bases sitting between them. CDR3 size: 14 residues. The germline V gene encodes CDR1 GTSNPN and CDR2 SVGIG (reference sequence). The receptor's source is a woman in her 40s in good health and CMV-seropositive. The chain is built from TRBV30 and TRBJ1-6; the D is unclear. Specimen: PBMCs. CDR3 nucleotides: TGTGCCTGTTTCCGTGGGATCCCGGGATCACCCCTCCACTTT. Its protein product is CACFRGIPGSPLHF.